This is a list of T cell receptor beta chains from one sample in a study of T cell responses to AZD1222 COVID-19 vaccine. Here immunoSEQ multiplex PCR was the method, and the copy in TCRdb shows in-frame clones only, minus some. The table records around 70,000 clones, 80% to 90% of them present only once. The sequencing here drew on peripheral blood, taken on day 0 of AZD1222 vaccination. Every receptor here comes from an adult in good health. Each CDR3 is given with its conserved first and last residue. Fields, in order: D gene, V gene, J gene, CDR3 protein, CDR3 DNA. The D gene is left open where the match is weak.

.	TRBV4-1	TRBJ2-7	CASSQGSGGALSEQYF	TGCGCCAGCAGCCAAGGATCGGGGGGCGCTCTGTCCGAGCAGTACTTC
TRBD1	TRBV24-1	TRBJ1-5	CATSDKGQGVSQPQHF	TGTGCCACCAGTGACAAGGGACAGGGGGTTAGTCAGCCCCAGCATTTT
.	TRBV5-1	TRBJ1-1	CASSLAAELNTEAFF	TGCGCCAGCAGCTTGGCGGCAGAGTTGAACACTGAAGCTTTCTTT
.	TRBV19	TRBJ1-1	CASSMARVGNTEAFF	TGTGCCAGTAGTATGGCCCGGGTCGGGAACACTGAAGCTTTCTTT
TRBD1	TRBV7-3	TRBJ1-2	CASSLGTGPHNYGYTF	TGTGCCAGCAGCCTGGGGACAGGACCTCATAACTATGGCTACACCTTC
TRBD2	TRBV5-1	TRBJ2-2	CASSSEAQRGAGELFF	TGCGCCAGCAGCTCCGAAGCGCAGCGGGGGGCCGGGGAGCTGTTTTTT
.	TRBV6-1	TRBJ1-6	CARSESVRSGYNSPLHF	TGTGCCAGAAGTGAAAGCGTGAGGTCAGGCTATAATTCACCCCTCCACTTT
TRBD1	TRBV6-6	TRBJ1-3	CASSPTDRERNTIYF	TGTGCCAGCAGTCCTACTGACAGGGAGAGAAACACCATATATTTT
.	TRBV19	TRBJ1-6	CASSIGQFNSPLHF	TGTGCCAGTAGTATCGGTCAGTTTAATTCACCCCTCCACTTT
.	TRBV10-2	TRBJ1-1	CASSESMGTEAFF	TGCGCCAGCAGTGAGTCTATGGGGACTGAAGCTTTCTTT
.	TRBV19	TRBJ1-4	CASSGGHNTATNEKLFF	TGTGCCAGTAGTGGGGGACATAACACCGCAACTAATGAAAAACTGTTTTTT
.	TRBV29-1	TRBJ1-4	CSVAQLLRGTNEKLFF	TGCAGCGTCGCCCAGTTATTAAGGGGCACTAATGAAAAACTGTTTTTT
TRBD2	TRBV27	TRBJ2-7	CASRFTSGYEQYF	TGTGCCAGCAGGTTTACTAGCGGCTACGAGCAGTACTTC
.	TRBV7-3	TRBJ2-3	CASSSGGTSVPDTQYF	TGTGCCAGCAGCTCCGGGGGCACTAGCGTTCCAGATACGCAGTATTTT
TRBD1	TRBV2	TRBJ1-6	CASSEQGEINSPLHF	TGTGCCAGCAGTGAACAGGGGGAGATTAATTCACCCCTCCACTTT
.	TRBV7-2	TRBJ2-5	CASSQGETQYF	TGTGCCAGCAGTCAGGGGGAGACCCAGTACTTC